Here is one T cell receptor (beta chain) with its context. The antigen is unknown. Germline V gene lookup returns CDR1 KGHSH and CDR2 LQKENI. The J segment lost 1 base and the V segment lost 4 bases, leaving 11 bases of the junction unmatched. The CDR3 spans 17 residues. The sample originates from a study of response to subunit inactivated influenza vaccine. MiXCR, run by TCRdb on the RT-PCR reads, gives a single entry per CDR3 protein. This repertoire shows about 500,000 distinct CDR3 sequences, approximately 17% found once; its top ten account for less than 4%. Study results and caveats: Authors suggested seasonal influenza vaccinations each recruit few new T cells.

The V and J genes are TRBV18 and TRBJ2-7; 9 positions match TRBD1. The source material was CD4+ T cells sorted from PBMCs, sampled less than 25 months after vaccination. The source of this sequence is a man aged 50 to 69 who received an inactivated influenza vaccine. The CDR3 loop reads CASSRGRDRVSSYEQYF. The CDR3 coding sequence is TGTGCCAGCTCACGGGGGAGGGACAGGGTGTCGTCCTACGAGCAGTACTTC.